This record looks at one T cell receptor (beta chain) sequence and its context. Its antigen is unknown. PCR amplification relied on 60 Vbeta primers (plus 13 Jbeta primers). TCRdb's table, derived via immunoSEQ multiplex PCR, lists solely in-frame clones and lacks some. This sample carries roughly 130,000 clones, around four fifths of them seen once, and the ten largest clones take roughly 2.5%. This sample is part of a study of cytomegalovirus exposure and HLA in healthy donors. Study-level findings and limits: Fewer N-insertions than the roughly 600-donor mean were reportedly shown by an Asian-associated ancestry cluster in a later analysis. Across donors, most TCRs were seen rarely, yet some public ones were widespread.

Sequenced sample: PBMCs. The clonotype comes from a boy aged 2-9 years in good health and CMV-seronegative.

The CDR3 region has the DNA TGTGCCAGCAGTTACTGGGACAGTATTAACACCGGGGAGCTGTTTTTT. The encoded protein is CASSYWDSINTGELFF. The gene calls are TRBV6-5 and TRBJ2-2, with 7 positions matching TRBD1. CDR1 MNHEY and CDR2 SVGAGI come from the germline V gene. This CDR3 comprises 16 residues. The V gene end was trimmed by 1 base and the J gene end by 2 bases; junction bases not matched to a gene: 4.